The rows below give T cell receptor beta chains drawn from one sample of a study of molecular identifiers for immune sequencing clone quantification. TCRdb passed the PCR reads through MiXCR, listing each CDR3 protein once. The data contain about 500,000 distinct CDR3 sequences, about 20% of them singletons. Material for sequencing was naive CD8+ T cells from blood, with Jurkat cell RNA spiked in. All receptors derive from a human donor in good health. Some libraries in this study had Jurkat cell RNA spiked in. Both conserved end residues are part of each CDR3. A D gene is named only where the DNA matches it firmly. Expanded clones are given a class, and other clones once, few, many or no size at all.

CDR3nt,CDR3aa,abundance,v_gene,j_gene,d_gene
TGTGCCAGCAGCCGGACTAGCGGGCGGGTAGATACGCAGTATTTT,CASSRTSGRVDTQYF,few,TRBV9,TRBJ2-3,TRBD2
TGCGCCAGCAGCTATCCGGGACAGGGGGCCGACGAGCAGTACTTC,CASSYPGQGADEQYF,few,TRBV5-1,TRBJ2-7,TRBD1
TGTGCCACCAGCAGAGGTGCCAGGGCGTCCTATAATTCACCCCTCCACTTT,CATSRGARASYNSPLHF,NA,TRBV15,TRBJ1-6,NA
TGTGCCAGCTCACCTCGGACTAGCGGGAGCAACACCGGGGAGCTGTTTTTT,CASSPRTSGSNTGELFF,NA,TRBV18,TRBJ2-2,TRBD2
TGTGCCAGTAGTCCGGACACCGCCTACGAGCAGTACTTC,CASSPDTAYEQYF,few,TRBV19,TRBJ2-7,NA
TGTGCCAGCAGTATCCTCGACCAGAACGAGCAGTACTTC,CASSILDQNEQYF,few,TRBV6-2/TRBV6-3,TRBJ2-7,NA
TGCAGTGCTAGAAACAGGGGACTGAGGGCTGAAGCTTTCTTT,CSARNRGLRAEAFF,NA,TRBV20-1,TRBJ1-1,TRBD1
TGTGCCAGCACCCTCACCGGGACAGGGCAACGCGAGCAGTGCTTC,CASTLTGTGQREQCF,NA,TRBV28,TRBJ2-7,TRBD1
TGTGCCTTTTCGGGACTTAACACTGAAGCTTTCTTT,CAFSGLNTEAFF,many,TRBV30,TRBJ1-1,NA
TGTGCCACCAGCAGAGACGTGGGAGCAGATACGCAGTATTTT,CATSRDVGADTQYF,many,TRBV15,TRBJ2-3,NA
TGCGCCAGCAGCCTTACGCCGAGGGGCGAGCAGTACTTC,CASSLTPRGEQYF,few,TRBV4-1,TRBJ2-7,NA
TGTGCCACCAGCAGTGAGACAAACTCCTACGAGCAGTACTTC,CATSSETNSYEQYF,few,TRBV15,TRBJ2-7,NA
TGTGCCAGCAGTCTGGGGGGCATAGCTTTCTTT,CASSLGGIAFF,NA,TRBV6-1,TRBJ1-1,NA
TGTGCCAGCAGCCCCGGGCAGTCTGGGGCCAACGTCCTGACTTTC,CASSPGQSGANVLTF,NA,TRBV9,TRBJ2-6,NA
TGTGCCAGCAGGCCGATGGCGGGCACCCCCCCAGATACGCAGTATTTT,CASRPMAGTPPDTQYF,many,TRBV7-6,TRBJ2-3,NA
TGCGCCAGCAGCCAAGATACCAGCCGCACAGATACGCAGTATTTT,CASSQDTSRTDTQYF,many,TRBV4-3,TRBJ2-3,NA
TGTGCCAGCAGTTACTCGGATAGGGGGGCGAACACTGAAGCTTTCTTT,CASSYSDRGANTEAFF,many,TRBV6-5,TRBJ1-1,NA
TGTGCCAGCAGCTCAGCCCGGGACAGGGGCTCCTGGGATGAGCAGTTCTTC,CASSSARDRGSWDEQFF,few,TRBV5-6,TRBJ2-1,TRBD1
TGTGCCAGCAGCCCCACGGCCTCCCCTGAAGCTTTCTTT,CASSPTASPEAFF,NA,TRBV5-6,TRBJ1-1,NA
TGTGCCAGTAGTATCTCGGACGGCTACGAGCAGTACTTC,CASSISDGYEQYF,NA,TRBV19,TRBJ2-7,NA
TGCGCCAGCAGCTTGGCGTCCTCGGGACAGACGAACACTGAAGCTTTCTTT,CASSLASSGQTNTEAFF,NA,TRBV5-1,TRBJ1-1,TRBD1
TGTGCCAGCAGCGTAGATCCGGACAGGGTCCATGGCTACACCTTC,CASSVDPDRVHGYTF,few,TRBV9,TRBJ1-2,TRBD1
TGTGCCAGCAGCGGGACCTCCGGAGGTAGTGAAGCTTTCTTT,CASSGTSGGSEAFF,many,TRBV2,TRBJ1-1,NA
TGTGCCAGCAGCCCCCTTGGGTCGTATGTAACTGAAGCTTTCTTT,CASSPLGSYVTEAFF,many,TRBV6-5,TRBJ1-1,NA
TGTGCCAGTAGTACCGTAGCAGCTACTAGCACAGATACGCAGTATTTT,CASSTVAATSTDTQYF,NA,TRBV19,TRBJ2-3,NA
TGTGCCAGCAGCTACAACAGGCTCTGGCACACCATATATTTT,CASSYNRLWHTIYF,few,TRBV5-4,TRBJ1-3,NA
TGTGCCAGCCAACGGGGGACTGGATGCTATTTT,CASQRGTGCYF,NA,TRBV12-3/TRBV12-4,TRBJ2-3,NA
TGTGCCAGCAGCGTACCGGGACTAGCGGAAGAGACCCAGTACTTC,CASSVPGLAEETQYF,many,TRBV5-4,TRBJ2-5,TRBD2
TGTGCCAGCAGCTTAGTGGCCTATACAGGGGACGGGACAGATACGCAGTATTTT,CASSLVAYTGDGTDTQYF,few,TRBV7-6,TRBJ2-3,TRBD1